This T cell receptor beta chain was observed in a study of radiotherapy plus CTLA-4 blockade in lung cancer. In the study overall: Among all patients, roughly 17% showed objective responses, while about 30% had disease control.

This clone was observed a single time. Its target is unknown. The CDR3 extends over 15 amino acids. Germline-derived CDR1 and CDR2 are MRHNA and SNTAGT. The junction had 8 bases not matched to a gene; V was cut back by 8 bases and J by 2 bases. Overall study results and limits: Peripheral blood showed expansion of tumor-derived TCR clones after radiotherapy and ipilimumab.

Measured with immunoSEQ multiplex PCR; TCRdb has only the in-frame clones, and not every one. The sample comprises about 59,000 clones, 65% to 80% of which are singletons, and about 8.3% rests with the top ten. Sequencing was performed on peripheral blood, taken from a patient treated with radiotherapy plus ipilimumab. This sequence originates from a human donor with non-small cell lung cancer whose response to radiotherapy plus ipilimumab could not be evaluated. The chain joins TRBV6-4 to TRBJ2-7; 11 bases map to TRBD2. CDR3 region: CASGGSGRATYEQYF. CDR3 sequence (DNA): TGTGCCAGCGGGGGTAGCGGGAGGGCCACCTACGAGCAGTACTTC.